The 10 T cell receptor beta chains presented below share a single source sample, sequenced in a study of naive and memory T cell subsets. Study-level findings and limits: A few larger clonotypes appeared in naive repertoires, especially CD8, possibly memory cells re-expressing CD45RA.

Antigens of these TCRs are unknown. Two oligonucleotides, mixed equimolar, formed the beta constant-region primer covering TRBC1 and TRBC2. Four rounds of PCR amplified the ligated cDNA using nested alpha and beta constant-region primers plus SP2. TCRdb analysed the UMI-ligation and nested PCR reads with MiXCR anew, one entry per CDR3 protein. Of roughly 150,000 distinct CDR3 sequences listed, 22% are singletons. The sequenced material came from naive CD4+ T cells from blood. These receptors were obtained from a human donor in good health.

The V gene is TRBV12-3 or TRBV12-4, the J gene TRBJ1-3; D is uncertain. Trimming left V 6 bases short and J 3 bases short, with 6 bases between. The CDR3 runs to 12 residues. The CDR3 region has the DNA TGTGCCAGCAGAAGCGGTGGAAACACCATATATTTT. This codes for CASRSGGNTIYF.

This chain links TRBV2 with TRBJ1-1, with no clear D. The length of the CDR3 is 12 residues. The germline gives CDR1 SNHLY, CDR2 FYNNEI. With 6 bases removed from V and 2 bases from J, the gap between germline ends came to 7 bases. The CDR3 coding sequence is TGTGCCAGCAGGGCCGACAACACTGAAGCTTTCTTT. Translating it yields CASRADNTEAFF.

A remark on this clonotype: The conserved closing phenylalanine or tryptophan is absent in this CDR3, likely reflecting a read error. This chain links TRBV20-1 with TRBJ2-7; TRBD2 agrees at 11 bases. This CDR3 comprises 15 residues. The trim removed 6 bases at V and 2 bases at J, leaving 9 bases unmatched. Per the germline V gene, CDR1 is DFQATT and CDR2 is SNEGSKA (reference sequence). The CDR3 sequence is CSAATGLAGTYEQYI. CDR3 in DNA: TGCAGTGCGGCAACAGGACTAGCGGGTACCTACGAGCAGTACATC.

The rearrangement links TRBV6-2 or TRBV6-3 to TRBJ2-5, with 11 positions matching TRBD1. CDR1 is MNHEY, CDR2 SVGEGT, per germline. V was clipped by 5 bases and J by 5 bases; unmatched bases: 7. The CDR3 length is 15 residues. The CDR3 is CASSAAGQGVETQYF. CDR3 sequence (DNA): TGTGCCAGCAGTGCCGCGGGACAGGGGGTGGAGACCCAGTACTTC.

The genes are TRBV20-1 and TRBJ1-5; D remains ambiguous. This CDR3 has 13 amino acids. From germline, CDR1 is DFQATT and CDR2 SNEGSKA (reference sequence). Trimming removed 3 bases from V and 1 base from J, with 7 bases in between. CDR3 loop: CSASRGSNQPQHF. DNA of the CDR3: TGCAGTGCTAGTCGAGGGAGCAATCAGCCCCAGCATTTT.

The chain is built from TRBV20-1 and TRBJ2-7; unclear D gene. CDR1 and CDR2 (germline): DFQATT, SNEGSKA (reference sequence). The CDR3 sequence is 14 residues long. V lost 2 bases and J 3 bases, leaving 14 bases between the germline ends. The CDR3 loop is CSARMGTTGYEQYF. In nucleotides, the CDR3 is TGCAGTGCTAGAATGGGCACTACGGGCTACGAGCAGTACTTC.

CDR3 region: CASSQSVGPGGYEQYF. The DNA for the CDR3 is TGTGCCAGCAGCCAAAGTGTAGGGCCTGGGGGCTACGAGCAGTACTTC. The V gene is TRBV3-1, the J gene TRBJ2-7; either TRBD1 or TRBD2 may supply D (5 bases each). CDR3 length: 16 amino acids. Trimming stripped 2 bases from V and 3 bases from J, with 17 bases between. The germline V gene encodes CDR1 LGHDT and CDR2 YNNKEL (reference sequence).

This clonotype was counted once. One end of the junction is discordant with germline, which a read error may explain. This rearrangement joins TRBV7-2 to TRBJ2-7; 14 positions match TRBD2. This CDR3 region has 19 residues. The germline CDR1 and CDR2 sequences are SGHTA and FQGNSA. The CDR3 here is CASSFQTSTSGRALYDQYF. For the CDR3, the DNA is TGTGCCAGCAGCTTCCAAACTTCGACTAGCGGGAGGGCCCTCTACGATCAGTACTTC.

This clonotype was seen only a few times. V and J are TRBV20-1 and TRBJ2-1; D not certain. CDR3 length equals 11 residues. Germline CDR1 is DFQATT and CDR2 is SNEGSKA (reference sequence). Trimming left V 3 bases short and J 9 bases short, with 9 bases between. This CDR3 reads CSASVGTEQFF. The CDR3 DNA follows: TGCAGTGCTAGTGTGGGTACTGAGCAGTTCTTC.

This chain connects TRBV20-1 to TRBJ2-7; 8 nucleotides align to TRBD2. There are 13 residues in the CDR3. Looked up from germline, CDR1 is DFQATT and CDR2 is SNEGSKA (reference sequence). J gave up 4 bases and V 5 bases, and 7 bases lay outside the gene matches. The CDR3 protein is CSAQSGRRYEQYF. DNA for the CDR3: TGCAGTGCTCAGAGCGGGAGAAGATACGAGCAGTACTTC.